The next 9 T cell receptor beta chains were all read from a single sample in a study of T-cell memory formation after mild COVID-19. TCRdb independently ran MiXCR on the 5' RACE reads; one entry per CDR3 protein. This sample yields some 130,000 distinct CDR3 sequences, of which 16% are seen a single time; around 13% belongs to the top ten. The sequenced sample consisted of PBMCs or a T cell subset sorted from them (not recorded which). The receptors were gathered from an adult woman who had mild COVID-19 (a few samples of this study predate the infection). Cell type and time point are not known.

The chain employs TRBV7-2 and TRBJ2-1, with 9 bases fitting TRBD2. With V trimmed by 4 bases and J by 6 bases, 10 bases remained unmatched. Per germline, CDR1 SGHTA and CDR2 FQGNSA. There are 16 residues in the CDR3. CDR3 DNA sequence: TGTGCCAGCAGCTCCGCTGGCGGGAGGGTGATCAATGAGCAGTTCTTC. Translating it yields CASSSAGGRVINEQFF.

In this sample, this clonotype turned up a few times. This chain links TRBV6-5 with TRBJ2-1, with 10 bases fitting TRBD2. In germline, CDR1 is MNHEY, CDR2 SVGAGI. Trimming removed 6 bases from V and 4 bases from J; junction bases left unmatched: 3. The CDR3 spans 14 residues. CDR3 amino acids: CASRTSGTYNEQFF. The DNA for the CDR3 is TGTGCCAGCAGAACTAGCGGGACATACAATGAGCAGTTCTTC.

V is TRBV29-1 and J is TRBJ1-2, with D perhaps matching TRBD1 (5 bases). CDR3 size: 13 residues. V was shortened by 4 bases and J by 4 bases, with 13 bases between the two germline ends. Per germline, CDR1 SQVTM and CDR2 ANQGSEA. The CDR3 nucleotides read TGCAGCGTTGTCGGGGGAGATAGCTATGGCTACACCTTC. The encoded protein is CSVVGGDSYGYTF.

J is TRBJ2-3 and V is TRBV12-3 or TRBV12-4; D ambiguous. There are 13 residues in the CDR3. With 6 bases removed from V and 8 bases from J, the gap between germline ends came to 15 bases. In DNA, the CDR3 is TGTGCCAGCAGAGGGATAGGAGCAGGTACGCAGTATTTT. Translating it yields CASRGIGAGTQYF.

This clonotype was picked up a small number of times. The chain joins TRBV4-3 to TRBJ1-1, with 8 nucleotides matching TRBD1. V dropped 3 bases and J dropped 2; count of bases not matched to a gene: 11. The CDR3 covers 17 residues. CDR1 is LGHNA and CDR2 is YSLEER in the germline V gene. The CDR3 spells CASSHTTGVMSNTEAFF. The CDR3 bases are TGCGCCAGCAGCCATACGACAGGGGTAATGAGTAACACTGAAGCTTTCTTT.

The chain has TRBV7-8 and TRBJ2-7; possibly TRBD1 for D (6 bases). CDR3 length: 17 residues. Germline V CDR1 and CDR2: SGHVS, FQNEAQ. Trimming stripped 1 base from V and 0 bases from J, with 16 bases between. The CDR3 DNA sequence: TGTGCCAGCAGCTTAGAGACCGGGACACTGAGCTCCTACGAGCAGTACTTC. It codes for CASSLETGTLSSYEQYF. Full variable domain (missing parts from reference TRBV7-8 and TRBJ2-7): GAGVSQSPRYKVAKRGQDVALRCDPISGHVSLFWYQQALGQGPEFLTYFQNEAQLDKSGLPSDRFFAERPEGSVSTLKIQRTQQEDSAVYLCASSLETGTLSSYEQYFGPGTRLTVT.

CDR3: CASSLVGSQETQYF. In DNA form, the CDR3 reads TGCGCCAGCAGCCTTGTAGGGAGCCAAGAGACCCAGTACTTC. V gene TRBV4-1 combines with J gene TRBJ2-5, with a tentative D call TRBD2 (5 bases). The germline CDR1 and CDR2 sequences are MGHRA and YSYEKL. Trimming removed 4 bases from V and 1 base from J, with 10 bases in between. The CDR3 runs 14 residues.

This chain connects TRBV7-3 to TRBJ2-1; TRBD2 matches at 10 bases. Germline loops: CDR1 SGHTA, CDR2 FQGTGA. Unmatched junction bases numbered 11, after V lost 1 base and J lost 8 bases. The CDR3 contains 17 residues. CDR3 bases: TGTGCCAGCAGCTTAAATCCCTCCGGGACTAGCGTCGATGAGCAGTTCTTC. Translating it yields CASSLNPSGTSVDEQFF.

The CDR3 nucleotides read TGTGCCAGCAGTCCCCGGACTAGCGGGAGTAGGAACGGGGAGCTGTTTTTT. Protein product: CASSPRTSGSRNGELFF. The chain links TRBV12-3 or TRBV12-4 to TRBJ2-2; 13 nucleotides match TRBD2. The length of the CDR3 is 17 residues. Trimming cost V 5 bases and J 7 bases; bases outside gene matches: 10.